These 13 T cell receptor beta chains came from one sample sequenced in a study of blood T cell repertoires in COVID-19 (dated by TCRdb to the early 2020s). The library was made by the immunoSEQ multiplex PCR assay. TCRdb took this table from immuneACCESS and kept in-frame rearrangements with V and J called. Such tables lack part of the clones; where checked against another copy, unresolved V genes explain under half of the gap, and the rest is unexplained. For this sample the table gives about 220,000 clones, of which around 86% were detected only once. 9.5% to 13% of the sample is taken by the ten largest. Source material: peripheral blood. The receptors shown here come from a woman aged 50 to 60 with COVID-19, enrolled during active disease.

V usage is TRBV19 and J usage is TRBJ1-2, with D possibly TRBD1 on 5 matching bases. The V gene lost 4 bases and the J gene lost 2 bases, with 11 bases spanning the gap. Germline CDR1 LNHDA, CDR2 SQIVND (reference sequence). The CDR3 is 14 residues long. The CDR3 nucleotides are TGTGCCAGTAGTAGGCAGGGATACAACTATGGCTACACCTTC. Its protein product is CASSRQGYNYGYTF.

CDR3: CAISDVEAHRNTEAFF. Written as DNA, the CDR3 is TGTGCCATCAGTGACGTGGAGGCCCACCGAAACACTGAAGCTTTCTTT. The chain combines TRBV10-3 with TRBJ1-1; D is unclear. The CDR3 is 16 amino acids. CDR1 and CDR2 (germline): ENHRY, SYGVKD. The ends were cut back, 3 bases at V and 2 bases at J, with 16 bases in the middle.

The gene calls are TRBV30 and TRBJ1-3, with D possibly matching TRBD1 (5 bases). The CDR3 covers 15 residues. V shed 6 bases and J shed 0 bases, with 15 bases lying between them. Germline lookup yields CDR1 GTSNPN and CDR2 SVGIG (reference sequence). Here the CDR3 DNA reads TGTGCCTGTACCCGTGGGGGAGGCTCTGGAAACACCATATATTTT. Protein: CACTRGGGSGNTIYF.

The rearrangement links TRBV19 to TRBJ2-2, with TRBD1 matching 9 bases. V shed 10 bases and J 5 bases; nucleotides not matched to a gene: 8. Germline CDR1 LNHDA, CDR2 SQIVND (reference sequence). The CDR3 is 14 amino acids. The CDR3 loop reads CATGTGRPTGELFF. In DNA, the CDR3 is TGTGCCACCGGGACAGGGAGACCAACCGGGGAGCTGTTTTTT.

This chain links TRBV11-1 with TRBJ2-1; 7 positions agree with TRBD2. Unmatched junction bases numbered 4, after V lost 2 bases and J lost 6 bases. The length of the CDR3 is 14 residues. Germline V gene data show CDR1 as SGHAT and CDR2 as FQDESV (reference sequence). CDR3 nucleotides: TGTGCCAGCAGCTTAAGGTCGGGGGGCAATGAGCAGTTCTTC. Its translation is CASSLRSGGNEQFF.

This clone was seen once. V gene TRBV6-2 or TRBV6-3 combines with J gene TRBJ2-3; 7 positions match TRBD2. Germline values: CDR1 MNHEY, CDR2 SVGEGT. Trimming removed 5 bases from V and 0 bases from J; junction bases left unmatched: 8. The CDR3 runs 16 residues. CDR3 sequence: CASSPGLVFSTDTQYF. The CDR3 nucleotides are TGTGCCAGCAGTCCCGGACTAGTATTCAGCACAGATACGCAGTATTTT.

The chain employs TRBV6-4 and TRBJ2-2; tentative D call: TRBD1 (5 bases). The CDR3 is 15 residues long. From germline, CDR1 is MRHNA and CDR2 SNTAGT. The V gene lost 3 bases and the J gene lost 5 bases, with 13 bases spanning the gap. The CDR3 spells CASSETEGRTGELFF. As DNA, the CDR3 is TGTGCCAGCAGTGAGACAGAAGGTCGGACCGGGGAGCTGTTTTTT.

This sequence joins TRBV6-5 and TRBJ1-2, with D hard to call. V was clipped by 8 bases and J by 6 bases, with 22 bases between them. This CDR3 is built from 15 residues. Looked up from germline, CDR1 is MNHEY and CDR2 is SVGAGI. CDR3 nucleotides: TGTGCCAGCGCGCCCAACACACGCCCGGGAAATGGCTACACCTTC. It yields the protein CASAPNTRPGNGYTF.

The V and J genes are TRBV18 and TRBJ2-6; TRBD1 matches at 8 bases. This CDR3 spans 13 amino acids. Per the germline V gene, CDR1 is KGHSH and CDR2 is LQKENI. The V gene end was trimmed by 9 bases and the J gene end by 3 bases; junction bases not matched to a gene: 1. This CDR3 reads CASDRGGANVLTF. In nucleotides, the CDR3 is TGTGCCAGTGACAGGGGTGGGGCCAACGTCCTGACTTTC.

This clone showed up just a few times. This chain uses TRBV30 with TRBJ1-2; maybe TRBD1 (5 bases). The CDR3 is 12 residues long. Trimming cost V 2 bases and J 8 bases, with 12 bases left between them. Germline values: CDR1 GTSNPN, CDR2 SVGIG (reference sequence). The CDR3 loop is CAWSHDSRGYTF. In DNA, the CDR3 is TGTGCCTGGAGTCATGACAGCCGGGGCTACACCTTC.

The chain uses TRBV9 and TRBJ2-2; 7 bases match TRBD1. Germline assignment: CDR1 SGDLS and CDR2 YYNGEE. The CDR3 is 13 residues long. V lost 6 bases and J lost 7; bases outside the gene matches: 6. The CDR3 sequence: CASNKDRDGELFF. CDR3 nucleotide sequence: TGTGCCAGCAACAAAGACAGGGACGGGGAGCTGTTTTTT.

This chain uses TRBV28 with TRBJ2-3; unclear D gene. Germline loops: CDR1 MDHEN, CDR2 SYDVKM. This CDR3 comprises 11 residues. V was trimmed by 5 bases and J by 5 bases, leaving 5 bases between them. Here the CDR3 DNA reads TGTGCCAGCAGTGTACAAGATACGCAGTATTTT. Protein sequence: CASSVQDTQYF.

CDR3 region: CASSTDSRRNEKLFF. The CDR3 nucleotides are TGTGCCAGTAGTACCGACAGCCGGAGAAATGAAAAACTGTTTTTT. The chain couples TRBV19 to TRBJ1-4; D is possibly TRBD1 (5 bases). With 4 bases removed from V and 5 bases from J, the gap between germline ends came to 14 bases. CDR3 length: 15 amino acids. Germline lookup yields CDR1 LNHDA and CDR2 SQIVND (reference sequence).